This T cell receptor (beta chain) originates from a study of regulatory T cells in long-lasting Graves disease. Study outcomes and limitations: Among the persistent patients, 2,741 public clonotypes were shared, more than the 750 to 1,000 shared among new patients.

In building TCR beta libraries, iRepertoire HTBI primers were used together with Arm-PCR of CDR3 regions. The authors' processing: Identified segments across samples numbered 55 to 70 TRBV and 14 to 15 TRBJ. TCRdb analysed the multiplex PCR reads with MiXCR anew, one entry per CDR3 protein. The V and J calls shown here were made by TCRdb, not taken from the authors' results. The sample has approximately 350,000 distinct CDR3 sequences, roughly 25% seen once. The time point was: persistent/refractory GD, antithyroid drugs over 5 years with positive TRAb. RNA isolated from PBMCs was used to make the TCR library. As collected, the peripheral blood samples measured around 9 milliliters each and went into EDTA tubes. The table lists this clonotype with many counts. What it binds is not known. This clonotype was sampled from a woman aged 40 to 50 with Graves disease. The sample in question was peripheral blood mononuclear cells (PBMCs), obtained when the disease was refractory, from a patient treated with antithyroid drugs.

The CDR3, as DNA: TGTGCCAGCAGCCTACACGTCTATGGCTACACCTTC. This translates into CASSLHVYGYTF. V gene TRBV14 combines with J gene TRBJ1-2, with D hard to call. CDR3 length: 12 amino acids. V lost 4 bases to trimming and J lost 4 bases, with 7 bases between them. Per germline, CDR1 SGHDN and CDR2 FVKESK.